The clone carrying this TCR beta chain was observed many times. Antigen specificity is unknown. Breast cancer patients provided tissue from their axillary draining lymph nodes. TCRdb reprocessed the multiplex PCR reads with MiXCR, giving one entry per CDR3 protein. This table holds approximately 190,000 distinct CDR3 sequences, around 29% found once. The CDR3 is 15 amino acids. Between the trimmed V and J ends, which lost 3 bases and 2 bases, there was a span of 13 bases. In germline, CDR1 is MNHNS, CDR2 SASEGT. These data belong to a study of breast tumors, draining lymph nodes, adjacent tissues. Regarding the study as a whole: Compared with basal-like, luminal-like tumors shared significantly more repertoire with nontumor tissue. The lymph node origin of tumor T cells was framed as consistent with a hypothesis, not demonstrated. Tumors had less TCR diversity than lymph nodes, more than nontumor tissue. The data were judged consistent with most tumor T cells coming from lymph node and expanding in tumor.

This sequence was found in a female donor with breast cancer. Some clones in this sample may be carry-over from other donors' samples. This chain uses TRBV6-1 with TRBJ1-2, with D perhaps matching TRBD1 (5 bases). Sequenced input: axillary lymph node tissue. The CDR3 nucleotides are TGTGCCAGCAGTGACAGGGCGGGGTCGAACTATGGCTACACCTTC. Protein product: CASSDRAGSNYGYTF.